The next 32 T cell receptor beta chains were all read from a single sample in a study of blood T cell repertoires in COVID-19. Data came from immunoSEQ multiplex PCR; TCRdb stores just in-frame clones and leaves some out. The sample lists 200,000 to 300,000 clones, around 90% seen once, with approximately 2.5% in the top ten. The source material was peripheral blood. These receptors were taken from a person aged 18-30 years with COVID-19, enrolled during active disease.

This chain's CDR3 is CASNRAEGRNYGYTF. CDR3 nucleotides: TGTGCCAGTAATCGCGCGGAGGGGAGGAACTATGGCTACACCTTC. This chain connects TRBV19 to TRBJ1-2, with D possibly being TRBD1 (5 bases). The ends were cut back, 7 bases at V and 2 bases at J, with 17 bases in the middle. The CDR3 spans 15 residues. Germline CDR1 and CDR2: LNHDA and SQIVND (reference sequence).

The chain recombines TRBV30 with TRBJ1-2; 7 bases match TRBD1. The CDR3 sequence is 14 residues long. CDR1 GTSNPN and CDR2 SVGIG come from the germline V gene (reference sequence). V lost 3 bases, J lost 2 bases, and 6 bases stayed unmatched. The CDR3 coding sequence is TGTGCCTGGAGCTCCGACAGGGACAACTATGGCTACACCTTC. Encoded protein: CAWSSDRDNYGYTF.

DNA for the CDR3: TGTGCCAGCAGCTCACGCTTCGGAGTTAGCACTGAAGCTTTCTTT. Its protein product is CASSSRFGVSTEAFF. The rearrangement joins TRBV6-5 to TRBJ1-1; D not resolved. Trimming left V 6 bases short and J 4 bases short, with 18 bases between. The CDR3 sequence is 15 residues long. Germline V lookup: CDR1 MNHEY, CDR2 SVGAGI.

The chain is built from TRBV5-1 and TRBJ1-4; D is ambiguous. This CDR3 is built from 16 residues. Looked up from germline, CDR1 is SGHRS and CDR2 is YFSETQ. Trimming shortened V by 4 bases and J by 2 bases, and 15 bases separated the two germline ends. The CDR3 is CASSTGPSGTNEKLFF. CDR3 DNA sequence: TGCGCCAGCAGCACCGGGCCTTCGGGGACTAATGAAAAACTGTTTTTT.

This rearrangement joins TRBV14 to TRBJ2-7, with 7 bases identical to TRBD1. Trimming took 1 base from V and 4 from J; bases not matched to a gene: 7. The CDR3 covers 15 residues. Germline CDR1 SGHDN, CDR2 FVKESK. CDR3 DNA: TGTGCCAGCAGCCAAGGCTCTGGCAGGGGGTACGAGCAGTACTTC. It codes for CASSQGSGRGYEQYF.

The chain joins TRBV4-3 to TRBJ2-5; 10 bases match TRBD2. The CDR3 is made up of 15 amino acids. The junction had 6 bases not matched to a gene; V was cut back by 3 bases and J by 5 bases. Germline V gives CDR1 LGHNA, CDR2 YSLEER. This chain's CDR3 is CASSQTRGLAETQYF. The CDR3 DNA sequence: TGCGCCAGCAGCCAGACCCGGGGACTAGCGGAGACCCAGTACTTC.

With regard to this clone: Distinct nucleotide sequences in the sample also encode this CDR3. The J gene is TRBJ1-1, the V gene TRBV12-3 or TRBV12-4, with D unresolved. Deletions cut 3 bases from V and 4 bases from J, with 3 bases between. The CDR3 length is 11 residues. CDR3 nucleotides: TGTGCCAGCAGTTTCGGCACTGAAGCTTTCTTT. Encoded protein: CASSFGTEAFF.

This chain connects TRBV29-1 to TRBJ2-1, with D possibly TRBD2 on 6 matching bases. Germline assignment: CDR1 SQVTM and CDR2 ANQGSEA. The V end lost 6 bases, the J end lost 9 bases, and 21 bases lay between the germline ends. This CDR3 spans 14 amino acids. CDR3 nucleotides: TGCAGCGTGGCCCAGAGACTAGTGGGAGGTGAGCAGTTCTTC. It is translated as CSVAQRLVGGEQFF.

This rearrangement joins TRBV11-2 to TRBJ2-2; 7 bases agree with TRBD2. Trimming took 5 bases from V and 2 from J; bases not matched to a gene: 8. This CDR3 has 16 residues. The germline V gene has CDR1 SGHAT and CDR2 FQNNGV. The CDR3 sequence: CASSLRSSGNTGELFF. CDR3 nucleotides: TGTGCCAGCAGCCTCCGGTCTAGCGGTAACACCGGGGAGCTGTTTTTT. Drawing the rest from reference TRBV11-2 and TRBJ2-2, the complete variable domain is EAGVAQSPRYKIIEKRQSVAFWCNPISGHATLYWYQQILGQGPKLLIQFQNNGVVDDSQLPKDRFSAERLKGVDSTLKIQPAKLEDSAVYLCASSLRSSGNTGELFFGEGSRLTVL.

J is TRBJ1-1 and V is TRBV19, with 9 bases that match TRBD1. Germline-derived CDR1 and CDR2 are LNHDA and SQIVND (reference sequence). After removal of 5 bases from V and 11 bases from J, the junction contained 12 bases not matched to a gene. CDR3 size: 14 residues. The CDR3 protein is CASSATGGQTWAFF. CDR3 DNA: TGTGCCAGTAGTGCAACAGGGGGCCAGACTTGGGCTTTCTTT.

V is TRBV3-1 (or the pseudogene TRBV3-2) and J is TRBJ1-2; the D is unclear. V lost 5 bases, J lost 8 bases, and 9 bases lay in between. The V gene's germline CDR1 is LGHDT and CDR2 YNNKEL (reference sequence). CDR3 length: 11 amino acids. The CDR3 DNA is TGTGCCAGCAGCTCACCTCGGGGCTACACCTTC. Amino acids: CASSSPRGYTF.

The rearrangement joins TRBV20-1 to TRBJ1-5; D gene uncertain. Trimming took off 6 bases at V and 10 bases at J, with 13 bases between the two ends. Germline loops: CDR1 DFQATT, CDR2 SNEGSKA (reference sequence). The CDR3 contains 11 residues. The DNA of the CDR3 is TGCAGTGCCGGAGGGTCCCTCCCCCAGCATTTT. This encodes CSAGGSLPQHF.

CDR3 bases: TGCGCCAGCAGCCAAGCATCCCTAGCGGGAGGGGGGAATGAGCAGTTCTTC. Its protein product is CASSQASLAGGGNEQFF. The rearrangement uses TRBV4-3 and TRBJ2-1; 12 bases align to TRBD2. The germline gives CDR1 LGHNA, CDR2 YSLEER. The CDR3 is made up of 17 amino acids. The V segment lost 1 base and the J segment 7 bases; nucleotides outside the gene matches: 8.

The genes are TRBV14 and TRBJ2-7; 10 positions match TRBD1. The germline V gene encodes CDR1 SGHDN and CDR2 FVKESK. CDR3 length equals 13 residues. The V and J ends lost 4 bases and 3 bases, in that order; junction bases with no gene match: 0. CDR3 in DNA: TGTGCCAGCAGCCGGACAGGGGGCTACGAGCAGTACTTC. Translation: CASSRTGGYEQYF.

The rearrangement uses TRBV6-2 or TRBV6-3 and TRBJ2-1, with 8 bases fitting TRBD2. The germline V gene encodes CDR1 MNHEY and CDR2 SVGEGT. V dropped 2 bases and J dropped 5; count of bases not matched to a gene: 5. The CDR3 runs 15 residues. CDR3 protein: CASSYPTSGDNEQFF. The CDR3 nucleotides read TGTGCCAGCAGTTACCCAACTAGCGGAGACAATGAGCAGTTCTTC.

This clone was detected only once. CDR3 loop: CASSNGGRADTQYF. The CDR3 DNA sequence: TGTGCCAGCAGCAACGGCGGGAGGGCAGATACGCAGTATTTT. V and J are TRBV2 and TRBJ2-3; TRBD2 matches at 9 bases. The germline CDR1 and CDR2 sequences are SNHLY and FYNNEI. CDR3 length: 14 amino acids. The V and J ends lost 6 bases and 4 bases, in that order; junction bases with no gene match: 5. Drawing the rest from reference TRBV2 and TRBJ2-3, the complete variable domain is EPEVTQTPSHQVTQMGQEVILRCVPISNHLYFYWYRQILGQKVEFLVSFYNNEISEKSEIFDDQFSVERPDGSNFTLKIRSTKLEDSAMYFCASSNGGRADTQYFGPGTRLTVL.

The chain recombines TRBV19 with TRBJ2-1; tentative D call: TRBD2 (6 bases). Trimming removed 9 bases from V and 4 bases from J, with 22 bases in between. This CDR3 is built from 16 residues. Germline V CDR1 and CDR2: LNHDA, SQIVND (reference sequence). The CDR3 region has the DNA TGTGCCAGCAATATACGTGCGGGACTGGCGTACAATGAGCAGTTCTTC. Its protein product is CASNIRAGLAYNEQFF.

The chain couples TRBV4-3 to TRBJ1-1; TRBD1 matches at 8 bases. Germline V gene data show CDR1 as LGHNA and CDR2 as YSLEER. With 0 bases clipped from V and 6 bases from J, the junction kept 6 bases outside the gene matches. The CDR3 has 15 residues. The CDR3 sequence is CASSQDPNRGSEAFF. In nucleotides, the CDR3 is TGCGCCAGCAGCCAAGACCCTAACAGGGGGTCTGAAGCTTTCTTT.

The chain carries TRBV9 and TRBJ2-1; the D is unclear. Germline assignment: CDR1 SGDLS and CDR2 YYNGEE. Trimming took off 0 bases at V and 3 bases at J, with 4 bases between the two ends. The CDR3 loop spans 13 amino acids. CDR3 sequence (DNA): TGTGCCAGCAGCGTAGCGGTCTACAATGAGCAGTTCTTC. Its translation is CASSVAVYNEQFF.

The V and J genes are TRBV5-1 and TRBJ1-4; D is unresolved. The germline V gene has CDR1 SGHRS and CDR2 YFSETQ. The CDR3 has 15 amino acids. V was shortened by 1 base and J by 5 bases, with 12 bases between the two germline ends. The CDR3 reads CASSLLATRNEKLFF. The CDR3 nucleotides are TGCGCCAGCAGCTTGTTAGCCACTCGGAATGAAAAACTGTTTTTT.

The rearrangement links TRBV29-1 to TRBJ2-3, with D possibly being TRBD1 (6 bases). The germline gives CDR1 SQVTM, CDR2 ANQGSEA. The CDR3 loop spans 13 amino acids. Trimming stripped 1 base from V and 3 bases from J, with 8 bases between. The CDR3, as DNA: TGCAGCGTTGAAGGGACAGAGACAGATACGCAGTATTTT. Translated: CSVEGTETDTQYF.

V gene TRBV4-1 combines with J gene TRBJ2-3; 8 nucleotides align to TRBD1. This CDR3 spans 16 amino acids. The germline CDR1 and CDR2 sequences are MGHRA and YSYEKL. After removal of 2 bases from V and 8 bases from J, the junction contained 12 bases not matched to a gene. The CDR3 nucleotides are TGCGCCAGCAGCCAAATCGACAGGGGACTCGTCGTTACGCAGTATTTT. It specifies CASSQIDRGLVVTQYF.

The CDR3 nucleotides are TGTGCCACCAGCAGAGATAGGGCAGGGGAGACCCAGTACTTC. Its protein product is CATSRDRAGETQYF. V gene TRBV15 combines with J gene TRBJ2-5; weak D call: TRBD1 (5 bases). CDR3 size: 14 residues. The V gene lost 0 bases and the J gene lost 5 bases, with 10 bases spanning the gap. CDR1 is LNHNV and CDR2 is YYDKDF in the germline V gene (reference sequence).

The gene calls are TRBV24-1 and TRBJ1-1; 8 nucleotides match TRBD1. The CDR3 is 14 residues long. The V gene end was trimmed by 4 bases and the J gene end by 5 bases; junction bases not matched to a gene: 5. Germline CDR1 is KGHDR and CDR2 is SFDVKD. CDR3 amino acids: CATSESGGWTEAFF. For the CDR3, the DNA is TGTGCCACCAGTGAATCAGGGGGCTGGACTGAAGCTTTCTTT.

The V and J genes are TRBV5-4 and TRBJ2-7; 8 nucleotides line up with TRBD2. CDR1 and CDR2 from the germline V gene are SGHNT and YYREEE (reference sequence). The CDR3 length is 15 residues. The trim removed 1 base at V and 2 bases at J, leaving 5 bases unmatched. The CDR3 nucleotides read TGTGCCAGCAGCTTGAGCGGGAGATCCCCCTACGAGCAGTACTTC. Residues: CASSLSGRSPYEQYF. Based on the CDR3 plus reference TRBV5-4 and TRBJ2-7, the full variable domain is ETGVTQSPTHLIKTRGQQVTLRCSSQSGHNTVSWYQQALGQGPQFIFQYYREEENGRGNFPPRFSGLQFPNYSSELNVNALELDDSALYLCASSLSGRSPYEQYFGPGTRLTVT.

The chain uses TRBV7-9 and TRBJ2-1; 10 nucleotides align to TRBD2. The CDR3 is 16 amino acids. Trimming cost V 1 base and J 4 bases; bases outside gene matches: 4. CDR1 and CDR2 (germline): SEHNR, FQNEAQ (reference sequence). In DNA form, the CDR3 reads TGTGCCAGCAGCTTAGAAGGGACTAGCGAGTACAATGAGCAGTTCTTC. It translates to CASSLEGTSEYNEQFF.

The CDR3 is CASTPLSDYNEQFF. As DNA, the CDR3 is TGTGCCAGTACCCCTCTCAGCGACTACAATGAGCAGTTCTTC. The chain employs TRBV19 and TRBJ2-1, with no clear D. The V gene's germline CDR1 is LNHDA and CDR2 SQIVND (reference sequence). Deletions cut 7 bases from V and 3 bases from J, with 13 bases between. CDR3 size: 14 residues.

The chain employs TRBV15 and TRBJ2-3; TRBD1 matches 9 bases. The germline V gene encodes CDR1 LNHNV and CDR2 YYDKDF (reference sequence). V lost 5 bases to trimming and J lost 6 bases; unmatched junction nucleotides: 3. There are 13 residues in the CDR3. The CDR3 loop is CATSGQGLDTQYF. The CDR3 nucleotides are TGTGCCACCAGCGGACAGGGGTTGGATACGCAGTATTTT. Full variable domain (rest looked up from reference TRBV15 and TRBJ2-3): DAMVIQNPRYQVTQFGKPVTLSCSQTLNHNVMYWYQQKSSQAPKLLFHYYDKDFNNEADTPDNFQSRRPNTSFCFLDIRSPGLGDTAMYLCATSGQGLDTQYFGPGTRLTVL.

The chain carries TRBV11-3 and TRBJ2-1; a possible D gene is TRBD2 (5 bases). The CDR3 contains 16 residues. The V end was cut by 2 bases, the J end by 7 bases, with 18 bases between. The germline CDR1 and CDR2 sequences are SGHNT and YENEEA. This CDR3 reads CASSLRYGMSANEQFF. The CDR3 DNA sequence: TGTGCCAGCAGCTTAAGATACGGGATGTCGGCGAATGAGCAGTTCTTC.

The gene calls are TRBV5-1 and TRBJ2-3, with a possible D match to TRBD1 (5 bases). The germline V gene has CDR1 SGHRS and CDR2 YFSETQ. V lost 3 bases and J 5 bases, leaving 10 bases between the germline ends. The CDR3 contains 13 residues. The chain's CDR3 is CASSSRVVDTQYF. CDR3 nucleotides: TGCGCCAGCAGCTCCAGGGTTGTAGATACGCAGTATTTT.

V is TRBV2 and J is TRBJ2-7; 13 bases agree with TRBD2. The CDR3 extends over 16 amino acids. Germline loops: CDR1 SNHLY, CDR2 FYNNEI. The junction had 6 bases not matched to a gene; V was cut back by 4 bases and J by 3 bases. The CDR3 protein is CASSGGLAGSYYEQYF. Here the CDR3 DNA reads TGTGCCAGCAGTGGGGGACTAGCGGGGTCCTACTACGAGCAGTACTTC. The full variable domain, completed using reference TRBV2 and TRBJ2-7, is EPEVTQTPSHQVTQMGQEVILRCVPISNHLYFYWYRQILGQKVEFLVSFYNNEISEKSEIFDDQFSVERPDGSNFTLKIRSTKLEDSAMYFCASSGGLAGSYYEQYFGPGTRLTVT.

The chain employs TRBV5-1 and TRBJ2-1; 9 bases agree with TRBD1. The CDR3 covers 16 residues. Germline CDR1 and CDR2: SGHRS and YFSETQ. The V and J ends lost 3 bases and 5 bases, in that order; junction bases with no gene match: 9. The CDR3 sequence: CASSSGRQGDHNEQFF. As DNA, the CDR3 is TGCGCCAGCAGCTCCGGACGACAGGGGGACCACAATGAGCAGTTCTTC.